Shown below are 28 T cell receptor beta chains from a single sample sequenced in a study of CD8 T cells in Susac syndrome. Reverse transcription used about 0.5 to 1 ug RNA and random hexamers. TCRdb analysed the immunoSEQ multiplex PCR reads with MiXCR anew, one entry per CDR3 protein. In the table there are almost 450,000 distinct CDR3 sequences, around 85% of which are singletons. Sequenced input: CD8+ T cells from PBMCs. The receptors stem from a human donor with multiple sclerosis.

The J gene is TRBJ1-2, the V gene TRBV5-1; the match to TRBD1 covers 9 bases. CDR3 length: 15 residues. Looked up from germline, CDR1 is SGHRS and CDR2 is YFSETQ. The V gene end was trimmed by 1 base and the J gene end by 5 bases; junction bases not matched to a gene: 6. CDR3 amino acids: CASSLRGQGLYGYTF. DNA of the CDR3: TGCGCCAGCAGCTTGAGGGGACAGGGACTTTATGGCTACACCTTC.

This clonotype was seen only once. The chain is built from TRBV6-1 and TRBJ2-7; D gene uncertain. The V end lost 3 bases, the J end lost 3 bases, and 9 bases lay between the germline ends. The CDR3 contains 13 residues. Germline V gives CDR1 MNHNS, CDR2 SASEGT. The chain's CDR3 is CASSEREFYEQYF. The CDR3 DNA sequence: TGTGCCAGCAGTGAGAGAGAATTCTACGAGCAGTACTTC.

This clonotype was observed a single time. CDR3 coding DNA: TGTGCCAGCAGCTTAGCGGGCGCGGAAGGGGGCCGAGAGACCCAGTACTTC. Its protein product is CASSLAGAEGGRETQYF. This chain connects TRBV7-9 to TRBJ2-5; TRBD1 aligns across 7 bases. The ends lost 0 bases at V and 4 bases at J; junction bases unmatched: 11. The CDR3 spans 17 residues. Germline CDR1 reads SEHNR; CDR2 reads FQNEAQ (reference sequence).

The table lists this clonotype with a few counts. The J gene is TRBJ2-7, the V gene TRBV11-1; 8 bases fit TRBD1. Germline V CDR1 and CDR2: SGHAT, FQDESV (reference sequence). With V trimmed by 4 bases and J by 3 bases, 5 bases remained unmatched. This CDR3 contains 14 residues. The CDR3 sequence: CASSWGQAVYEQYF. DNA for the CDR3: TGTGCCAGCAGCTGGGGACAGGCGGTCTACGAGCAGTACTTC.

The chain links TRBV6-1 to TRBJ1-2; the match to TRBD1 covers 7 bases. This CDR3 comprises 13 residues. CDR1 and CDR2 (germline): MNHNS, SASEGT. V shed 6 bases and J 4 bases; nucleotides not matched to a gene: 5. The CDR3 bases are TGTGCCAGCAGCCTTCGGACAGGCTATGGCTACACCTTC. Translated: CASSLRTGYGYTF.

CDR3 amino acids: CASSLSGTGGFEAFF. The CDR3 DNA is TGTGCCAGCAGTTTATCAGGGACAGGGGGCTTTGAAGCTTTCTTT. V gene TRBV27 combines with J gene TRBJ1-1, with 12 bases that match TRBD1. V shed 0 bases and J 7 bases; nucleotides not matched to a gene: 3. Germline V gives CDR1 MNHEY, CDR2 SMNVEV (reference sequence). This CDR3 has 15 residues.

Details on this clonotype: A far larger clone is just one base off, so this is likely a read error. CDR3 DNA sequence: TGTGCCAGCAGCTTAGGGGGAACTGAGCAGTTCTTC. It translates to CASSLGGTEQFF. V and J are TRBV11-2 and TRBJ2-1; D ambiguous. Germline V gene sequence: CDR1 SGHAT, CDR2 FQNNGV. Between the trimmed V and J ends, which lost 1 base and 9 bases, there was a span of 7 bases. The CDR3 contains 12 residues.

The gene calls are TRBV12-3 or TRBV12-4 and TRBJ2-3; D may be TRBD2 (6 bases). Trimming took 3 bases from V and 1 from J, leaving 8 bases between them. The CDR3 is made up of 14 amino acids. In DNA form, the CDR3 reads TGTGCCAGCAGTTTCTCTAGCGGCACAGATACGCAGTATTTT. Translated: CASSFSSGTDTQYF.

The rearrangement joins TRBV20-1 to TRBJ1-2; D ambiguous. The CDR3 sequence is 12 residues long. Germline-derived CDR1 and CDR2 are DFQATT and SNEGSKA (reference sequence). Trimming removed 0 bases at V and 4 bases at J, with 6 bases between. The CDR3 DNA is TGCAGTGCTAGAGATCCGCCCTATGGCTACACCTTC. This translates into CSARDPPYGYTF.

The chain employs TRBV14 and TRBJ2-3, with 11 bases identical to TRBD1. The trim removed 2 bases at V and 2 bases at J, leaving 6 bases unmatched. CDR3 size: 17 residues. Germline CDR1 and CDR2: SGHDN and FVKESK. In DNA, the CDR3 is TGTGCCAGCAGCCAAAGAGGGACAGGGGGACCCACAGATACGCAGTATTTT. This encodes CASSQRGTGGPTDTQYF.

The rearrangement joins TRBV28 to TRBJ2-7; 7 nucleotides agree with TRBD1. The trim removed 1 base at V and 0 bases at J, leaving 6 bases unmatched. This CDR3 comprises 16 residues. Germline CDR1 is MDHEN and CDR2 is SYDVKM. The CDR3 spells CASSLSGQVRSYEQYF. As DNA, the CDR3 is TGTGCCAGCAGTTTATCAGGACAGGTTCGCTCCTACGAGCAGTACTTC.

The V gene is TRBV7-2, the J gene TRBJ2-1; 9 nucleotides agree with TRBD2. In germline, CDR1 is SGHTA, CDR2 FQGNSA. With 5 bases clipped from V and 9 bases from J, the junction kept 2 bases outside the gene matches. This CDR3 spans 12 amino acids. The CDR3 is CASSGTSTEQFF. The CDR3 region has the DNA TGTGCCAGCAGCGGGACTAGCACTGAGCAGTTCTTC.

The rearrangement joins TRBV27 to TRBJ2-7; no clear D. V was shortened by 1 base and J by 6 bases, with 10 bases between the two germline ends. CDR3 length equals 13 residues. CDR1 and CDR2 (germline): MNHEY, SMNVEV (reference sequence). CDR3 nucleotides: TGTGCCAGCAGTTTATACATGAAGGCCGAGCAGTACTTC. It is translated as CASSLYMKAEQYF.

The V call is TRBV20-1, the J call TRBJ2-7; maybe TRBD1 (6 bases). The V gene lost 6 bases and the J gene lost 5 bases, with 14 bases spanning the gap. CDR1 DFQATT and CDR2 SNEGSKA come from the germline V gene (reference sequence). The CDR3 is made up of 12 amino acids. The CDR3 region has the DNA TGCAGTGCCCCGGGACATGTTAACGAGCAGTACTTC. Its translation is CSAPGHVNEQYF.

The J gene is TRBJ1-4, the V gene TRBV6-5; D perhaps matches TRBD1 (5 bases). Trimming pared 0 bases from V and 4 bases from J, leaving 15 bases between. The CDR3 loop spans 17 amino acids. Looked up from germline, CDR1 is MNHEY and CDR2 is SVGAGI. The CDR3 reads CASSYSRGAVLNEKLFF. CDR3 nucleotides: TGTGCCAGCAGTTACTCGAGAGGGGCAGTTCTTAATGAAAAACTGTTTTTT.

This chain joins TRBV24-1 and TRBJ2-2; possibly TRBD2 for D (5 bases). This CDR3 is 13 amino acids long. The germline V gene has CDR1 KGHDR and CDR2 SFDVKD. The V and J ends lost 5 bases and 5 bases respectively, with 8 bases between them. CDR3 DNA sequence: TGTGCCACCAGTGGCGGCGGGACCGGGGAGCTGTTTTTT. Its translation: CATSGGGTGELFF.

The rearrangement uses TRBV7-8 and TRBJ2-7, with 11 bases that match TRBD1. The CDR3 length is 16 residues. With V trimmed by 6 bases and J by 4 bases, 11 bases remained unmatched. The germline V gene has CDR1 SGHVS and CDR2 FQNEAQ. CDR3 bases: TGTGCCAGCAGTGACGCGACGGACAGGGGGCAGTACGAGCAGTACTTC. Translated, it gives CASSDATDRGQYEQYF.

This chain uses TRBV29-1 with TRBJ2-7, with 12 bases matching TRBD2. Germline CDR1 and CDR2: SQVTM and ANQGSEA. J lost 4 bases, V lost 3 bases, and 4 bases had no gene match. The CDR3 is 14 residues long. In DNA, the CDR3 is TGCAGCGTTGAGCTGACTAGCGGGAGTTACGAGCAGTACTTC. Its protein product is CSVELTSGSYEQYF.

The V gene is TRBV6-4, the J gene TRBJ2-1; 15 bases line up with TRBD2. The CDR3 is 18 residues long. Germline V gene lookup returns CDR1 MRHNA and CDR2 SNTAGT. The V and J ends lost 3 bases and 5 bases, in that order; junction bases with no gene match: 8. DNA of the CDR3: TGTGCCAGCAGTGAAGGACTAGCGGGAGGGTTTCCTCACAATGAGCAGTTCTTC. It codes for CASSEGLAGGFPHNEQFF.

The chain combines TRBV4-2 with TRBJ2-7; D is tentatively TRBD1 or TRBD2 (5 bases each). The germline V and J ends were trimmed by 0 bases and 0 bases, with 9 bases remaining between them. The CDR3 length is 15 residues. In germline, CDR1 is LGHNA, CDR2 YNFKEQ. DNA for the CDR3: TGTGCCAGCAGCCAAGATTGGGGGAGCTCCTACGAGCAGTACTTC. It encodes CASSQDWGSSYEQYF.

This clonotype was counted once. The genes are TRBV27 and TRBJ2-5, with 7 bases matching TRBD1. This CDR3 region has 16 residues. The germline CDR1 and CDR2 sequences are MNHEY and SMNVEV (reference sequence). With V trimmed by 6 bases and J by 4 bases, 14 bases remained unmatched. The CDR3 protein is CASSLGMGQWGETQYF. The CDR3 DNA sequence: TGTGCCAGCAGCCTCGGGATGGGACAGTGGGGAGAGACCCAGTACTTC.

This clonotype was picked up a small number of times. The rearrangement joins TRBV6-5 to TRBJ2-6; D not resolved. V dropped 2 bases and J dropped 0 bases, with 5 bases sitting between them. From germline, CDR1 is MNHEY and CDR2 SVGAGI. This CDR3 comprises 15 residues. The CDR3 loop reads CASSYVVSGANVLTF. CDR3 coding DNA: TGTGCCAGCAGTTACGTCGTCTCTGGGGCCAACGTCCTGACTTTC.

J is TRBJ2-1 and V is TRBV7-1; TRBD2 is a possible D gene (8 bases). TRBV7-1 is filed as an ORF, its function uncertain. Trimming removed 3 bases at V and 0 bases at J, with 36 bases between. This CDR3 has 24 amino acids. The DNA of the CDR3 is TGTGCCAGCAGCTCCGGACAGGTCATAAGATCTATGTTGAGGCGGGGGGCCTCCTACAATGAGCAGTTCTTC. This codes for CASSSGQVIRSMLRRGASYNEQFF.

The V call is TRBV6-5, the J call TRBJ2-1; D is ambiguous. Germline CDR1 is MNHEY and CDR2 is SVGAGI. This CDR3 is built from 17 residues. V shed 0 bases and J shed 5 bases, with 17 bases lying between them. CDR3 region: CASSYSLGAKDHNEQFF. In DNA form, the CDR3 reads TGTGCCAGCAGTTACTCCTTAGGAGCGAAGGATCACAATGAGCAGTTCTTC.

The V call is TRBV7-6, the J call TRBJ2-1, with 12 positions matching TRBD2. This CDR3 has 14 residues. Germline assignment: CDR1 SGHVS and CDR2 FNYEAQ. CDR3 sequence (DNA): TGTAGTGTGACAGGACTAGCGGGAATGGCTGAGCAGTTCTTC. Translation gives CSVTGLAGMAEQFF.

This clonotype was counted many times. The rearrangement joins TRBV27 to TRBJ2-7; D perhaps matches TRBD2 (5 bases). V shed 6 bases and J shed 2 bases, with 8 bases lying between them. The CDR3 runs 12 residues. Germline V CDR1 and CDR2: MNHEY, SMNVEV (reference sequence). The CDR3 nucleotides are TGTGCCAGCAGCCCCGGGACCTACGAGCAGTACTTC. It codes for CASSPGTYEQYF.

The CDR3 region is CASSQIPGTVLVQPQHF. CDR3 nucleotide sequence: TGCGCCAGCAGCCAAATCCCCGGGACAGTATTGGTTCAGCCCCAGCATTTT. This chain joins TRBV4-1 and TRBJ1-5, with 7 bases matching TRBD1. The CDR3 loop spans 17 amino acids. V lost 2 bases, J lost 6 bases, and 13 bases stayed unmatched. Germline CDR1 and CDR2: MGHRA and YSYEKL.

The chain couples TRBV9 to TRBJ1-2; 8 nucleotides align to TRBD1. The CDR3 has 14 amino acids. The germline CDR1 and CDR2 sequences are SGDLS and YYNGEE. V lost 6 bases and J lost 5; bases outside the gene matches: 9. The CDR3 nucleotides read TGTGCCAGCACCGAGACAGGGGCCGGTTATGGCTACACCTTC. Translation: CASTETGAGYGYTF.